One and the same sample provided the 23 T cell receptor beta chains below, sequenced in a study of T cells in Graves' hyperthyroidism and ophthalmopathy. Researchers took RNA transcripts and amplified the TCR beta CDR3 regions from them. TCR CDR3 regions were first amplified by RT-PCR with HTBI primers. TCRdb re-derived calls from the multiplex PCR reads in MiXCR, one entry per CDR3 protein. The table records hundreds of thousands of distinct CDR3 sequences, just under 20% of them present only once. The source material was blood. These receptors were collected from a man in his forties or fifties with Graves' ophthalmopathy.

The V call is TRBV19, the J call TRBJ2-7, with TRBD1 as a possible D gene (7 bases). Germline assignment: CDR1 LNHDA and CDR2 SQIVND (reference sequence). The V and J ends lost 5 bases and 2 bases respectively, with 13 bases between them. CDR3 length: 14 residues. The CDR3 region has the DNA TGTGCCAGTAGTTCCAGGGGGGTTACCTACGAGCAGTACTTC. Translating gives CASSSRGVTYEQYF.

This clonotype was recorded only once. The genes are TRBV19 and TRBJ2-4, with a possible D match to TRBD2 (5 bases). This CDR3 has 13 amino acids. Germline V CDR1 and CDR2: LNHDA, SQIVND (reference sequence). Trimming cost V 4 bases and J 3 bases, with 7 bases left between them. CDR3 loop: CASSSRGKNIQYF. The CDR3 DNA reads as TGTGCCAGTAGTAGCCGGGGCAAAAACATTCAGTACTTC.

This clonotype was found a few times. The CDR3 region is CASSLATTPSAYEQYF. CDR3 coding DNA: TGTGCCAGCAGCTTAGCGACCACCCCGAGCGCCTACGAGCAGTACTTC. The chain links TRBV7-8 to TRBJ2-7; D is unresolved. The CDR3 extends over 16 amino acids. V was clipped by 0 bases and J by 2 bases, with 14 bases between them. CDR1 is SGHVS, CDR2 FQNEAQ, per germline.

The rearrangement uses TRBV20-1 and TRBJ1-1; the D gene is possibly TRBD1 (5 bases). Trimming stripped 5 bases from V and 1 base from J, with 11 bases between. This CDR3 has 13 residues. Looked up from germline, CDR1 is DFQATT and CDR2 is SNEGSKA (reference sequence). This CDR3 reads CSAPVGGNTEAFF. The CDR3 bases are TGCAGTGCTCCAGTCGGGGGGAACACTGAAGCTTTCTTT.

The V gene is TRBV7-6, the J gene TRBJ2-6; perhaps D is TRBD1 or TRBD2 (5 bases each). The CDR3 is made up of 19 amino acids. Between the trimmed V and J ends, which lost 1 base and 0 bases, there was a span of 16 bases. Per the germline V gene, CDR1 is SGHVS and CDR2 is FNYEAQ. CDR3 residues: CASSLETGTRNSGANVLTF. CDR3 sequence (DNA): TGTGCCAGCAGCTTAGAAACCGGGACGAGGAACTCTGGGGCCAACGTCCTGACTTTC.

This clonotype has a handful of counts. J is TRBJ1-4 and V is TRBV6-5; D is unresolved. The CDR3 is made up of 15 amino acids. From germline, CDR1 is MNHEY and CDR2 SVGAGI. V lost 2 bases and J lost 8, with 15 bases in between. The chain's CDR3 is CASSYGTVVQEKLFF. Written as DNA, the CDR3 is TGTGCCAGCAGTTACGGTACAGTAGTCCAAGAAAAACTGTTTTTT.

This chain joins TRBV3-1 and TRBJ1-3, with TRBD1 as a possible D gene (6 bases). Trimming removed 3 bases at V and 3 bases at J, with 9 bases between. The CDR3 totals 14 residues. The V gene's germline CDR1 is LGHDT and CDR2 YNNKEL (reference sequence). The CDR3 DNA is TGTGCCAGCAGCCAGGGGGCGATTGGAAACACCATATATTTT. It specifies CASSQGAIGNTIYF.

This clonotype was recorded at least ten times. This chain connects TRBV3-1 to TRBJ2-3, with TRBD1 identical over 8 bases. With 5 bases clipped from V and 4 bases from J, the junction kept 8 bases outside the gene matches. The CDR3 length is 15 residues. Germline lookup yields CDR1 LGHDT and CDR2 YNNKEL (reference sequence). The CDR3 sequence: CASSSYRGRADTQYF. The CDR3 nucleotides are TGTGCCAGCAGCTCCTACAGGGGGAGAGCAGATACGCAGTATTTT.

Comments on this clonotype: The junction does not match germline at one end; this may be a read error. V gene TRBV9 combines with J gene TRBJ2-3; 7 bases match TRBD1. This CDR3 contains 17 residues. Germline CDR1 reads SGDLS; CDR2 reads YYNGEE. Here the CDR3 DNA reads TGTGCCGGCAGCGTAGCGACGGGACAGATATTCACAGATACGCAGTATTTT. This sequence encodes CAGSVATGQIFTDTQYF.

The table lists this clonotype with a few counts. The V gene is TRBV29-1, the J gene TRBJ2-7; D is unresolved. Trimming pared 4 bases from V and 1 base from J, leaving 5 bases between. CDR3 size: 11 residues. The V gene's germline CDR1 is SQVTM and CDR2 ANQGSEA. DNA of the CDR3: TGCAGCGTTGTGTTATCCTACGAGCAGTACTTC. Protein product: CSVVLSYEQYF.

This clonotype was picked up many times. V gene TRBV20-1 combines with J gene TRBJ1-1; 8 bases are a match to TRBD1. The junction had 2 bases not matched to a gene; V was cut back by 0 bases and J by 5 bases. Germline-derived CDR1 and CDR2 are DFQATT and SNEGSKA (reference sequence). This CDR3 comprises 13 residues. This chain's CDR3 is CSARDRGRTEAFF. The DNA of the CDR3 is TGCAGTGCTAGAGACAGGGGGCGGACTGAAGCTTTCTTT.

This clonotype was picked up a small number of times. The genes are TRBV30 and TRBJ1-1; D call uncertain. The CDR3 runs 16 residues. V lost 0 bases and J 3 bases, leaving 17 bases between the germline ends. CDR1 and CDR2 from the germline V gene are GTSNPN and SVGIG (reference sequence). This CDR3 is CAWSVSQSYIYTEAFF. Written as DNA, the CDR3 is TGTGCCTGGAGTGTTTCCCAATCCTACATATACACTGAAGCTTTCTTT.

At least ten counts were recorded for this clonotype. The chain is built from TRBV6-1 and TRBJ2-7; 9 bases agree with TRBD2. From germline, CDR1 is MNHNS and CDR2 SASEGT. The CDR3 totals 16 residues. Trimming cost V 1 base and J 1 base; bases outside gene matches: 5. CDR3 amino acids: CASSEGVLAGSYEQYF. In DNA form, the CDR3 reads TGTGCCAGCAGTGAAGGCGTGCTAGCGGGATCCTACGAGCAGTACTTC.

This clonotype was seen a single time. CDR3 in DNA: TGTGCCAGCAGCCAAGTGTTCGGGACTTTGGGGACTGAAGCTTTCTTT. Its translation is CASSQVFGTLGTEAFF. The rearrangement joins TRBV14 to TRBJ1-1, with D perhaps TRBD1 (5 bases). Germline lookup yields CDR1 SGHDN and CDR2 FVKESK. This CDR3 is built from 16 residues. V lost 1 base, J lost 5 bases, and 17 bases lay in between.

This clonotype was found a few times. J is TRBJ2-7 and V is TRBV12-3 or TRBV12-4, with 8 bases aligning to TRBD1. This CDR3 is 14 amino acids long. The J segment lost 5 bases and the V segment lost 7 bases, leaving 10 bases of the junction unmatched. CDR3: CASTRDRLQDEQYF. The CDR3 nucleotides read TGTGCCAGCACCAGGGACAGGTTACAGGACGAGCAGTACTTC.

This clonotype was seen at least ten times. This chain links TRBV6-2 or TRBV6-3 with TRBJ1-6; D gene ambiguous. The CDR3 has 12 residues. Germline assignment: CDR1 MNHEY and CDR2 SVGEGT. Between the trimmed V and J ends, which lost 6 bases and 8 bases, there was a span of 8 bases. This chain's CDR3 is CASRELDSPLHF. Written as DNA, the CDR3 is TGTGCCAGCAGGGAATTGGATTCACCCCTCCACTTT.

The chain joins TRBV7-9 to TRBJ1-2, with no clear D. In germline, CDR1 is SEHNR, CDR2 FQNEAQ (reference sequence). The V end was cut by 6 bases, the J end by 4 bases, with 15 bases between. CDR3 size: 14 residues. The CDR3 is CASRDTLGSYGYTF. CDR3 DNA sequence: TGTGCCAGCAGAGACACCCTGGGATCCTATGGCTACACCTTC.

This clonotype was seen once. The chain links TRBV6-5 to TRBJ1-1; D possibly corresponds to TRBD1 (6 bases). The CDR3 totals 13 residues. V lost 3 bases and J lost 7, with 12 bases in between. Germline values: CDR1 MNHEY, CDR2 SVGAGI. CDR3 residues: CASSYMGGNEAFF. DNA for the CDR3: TGTGCCAGCAGTTATATGGGGGGCAATGAAGCTTTCTTT.

A note on this clonotype: A read error may be the cause here, since a much bigger clone is one base away. This rearrangement joins TRBV2 to TRBJ2-3; D call uncertain. The CDR3 runs to 15 residues. Germline V gene data show CDR1 as SNHLY and CDR2 as FYNNEI. The CDR3 is CTSRGLASDTDTQYF. In DNA, the CDR3 is TGTACCAGCAGAGGCCTGGCATCCGACACAGATACGCAGTATTTT.

The chain joins TRBV6-1 to TRBJ2-5; 7 bases line up with TRBD1. The CDR3 loop spans 16 amino acids. V gave up 7 bases and J gave up 4 bases; unmatched junction bases: 15. Germline assignment: CDR1 MNHNS and CDR2 SASEGT. The CDR3 reads CASKETGTVGAETQYF. CDR3 sequence (DNA): TGTGCCAGCAAGGAAACCGGGACAGTGGGGGCAGAGACCCAGTACTTC.

A few counts support this clonotype. Its ends do not fully match the called genes, so a read error is possible. CDR3 in amino acids: CASSLGGVGTDTQYF. The DNA of the CDR3 is TGTGCCAGCAGCTTAGGTGGAGTGGGCACAGATACGCAGTATTTT. The V and J genes are TRBV12-3 or TRBV12-4 and TRBJ2-3; D is uncertain. The CDR3 sequence is 15 residues long.

Remarks on this clonotype: Because the CDR3 is missing its conserved closing phenylalanine or tryptophan, this is likely a read error. The CDR3 reads CSARGRGRLNQPQHL. For the CDR3, the DNA is TGCAGTGCTAGAGGTAGGGGCAGGCTCAATCAGCCCCAGCATCTT. The V gene is TRBV20-1, the J gene TRBJ1-5; D is possibly TRBD1 (5 bases). V lost 1 base, J lost 3 bases, and 13 bases lay in between. The germline CDR1 and CDR2 sequences are DFQATT and SNEGSKA (reference sequence). The CDR3 is 15 amino acids.

The V call is TRBV12-3 or TRBV12-4, the J call TRBJ2-1, with 9 bases identical to TRBD2. The J segment lost 8 bases and the V segment lost 3 bases, leaving 11 bases of the junction unmatched. The CDR3 covers 16 residues. The CDR3 DNA reads TGTGCCAGCAGTTTTGGGGGGGCTAGCGGGGCTTATGAGCAGTTCTTC. It yields the protein CASSFGGASGAYEQFF.